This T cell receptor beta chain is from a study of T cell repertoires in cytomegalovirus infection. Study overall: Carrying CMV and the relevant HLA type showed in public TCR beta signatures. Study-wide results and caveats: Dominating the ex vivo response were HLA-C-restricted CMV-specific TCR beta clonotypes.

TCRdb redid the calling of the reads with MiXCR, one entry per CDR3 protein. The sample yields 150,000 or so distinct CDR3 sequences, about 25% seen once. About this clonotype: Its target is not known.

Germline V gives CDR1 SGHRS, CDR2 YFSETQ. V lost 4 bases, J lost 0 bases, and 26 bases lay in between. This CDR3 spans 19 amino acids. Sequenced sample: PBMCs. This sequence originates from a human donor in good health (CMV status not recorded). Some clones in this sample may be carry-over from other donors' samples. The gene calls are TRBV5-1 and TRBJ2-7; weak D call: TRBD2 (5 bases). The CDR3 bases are TGCGCCAGCAGCGTCGCACCTAGCCGACGGGCAGTCGGCTCCTACGAGCAGTACTTC. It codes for CASSVAPSRRAVGSYEQYF.